The entry that follows covers one T cell receptor beta chain sequence. What this receptor recognizes is not known. It has no much larger one-base neighbor in the sample; base qualities were not kept. The entry originates in a study of control samples from healthy donors and cancer patients (dated by TCRdb to about 2020). From the cysteine through the phenylalanine, the CDR3 covers 15 amino acids. The DNA shown is the 45-base CDR3, in frame from base 1. The germline V end is reduced by 3 bases and the J end by 5 bases; junction bases left unmatched: 11. The germline V gene (reference sequence) specifies GTSNPN as CDR1 and SVGIG as CDR2. Library preparation was by the immunoSEQ multiplex PCR assay. The table was pulled from immuneACCESS by TCRdb, which kept in-frame rearrangements only. Such tables lose some clones; where checked, under half of the loss comes from unresolved V genes, and the rest has no known cause. This sample gives 130,000 or so clones in total; roughly 88% of them show up just once. The ten biggest clones cover more than 2.5% of the sample.

Sequencing was done on a sample of blood. The receptor was derived from a middle-aged man in good health. The rearranged chain carries TRBV30 and TRBJ1-1, with 8 junctional bases fitting TRBD1. The base sequence is TGTGCCTGGAGCAAATCGACAGGGGCGGGGACTGAAGCTTTCTTT. It encodes CAWSKSTGAGTEAFF. Beyond the CDR3, the reference TRBV30 and TRBJ1-1 genes provide the residues; the full variable domain reads: SQTIHQWPATLVQPVGSPLSLECTVEGTSNPNLYWYRQAAGRGLQLLFYSVGIGQISSEVPQNLSASRPQDRQFILSSKKLLLSDSGFYLCAWSKSTGAGTEAFFGQGTRLTVV.